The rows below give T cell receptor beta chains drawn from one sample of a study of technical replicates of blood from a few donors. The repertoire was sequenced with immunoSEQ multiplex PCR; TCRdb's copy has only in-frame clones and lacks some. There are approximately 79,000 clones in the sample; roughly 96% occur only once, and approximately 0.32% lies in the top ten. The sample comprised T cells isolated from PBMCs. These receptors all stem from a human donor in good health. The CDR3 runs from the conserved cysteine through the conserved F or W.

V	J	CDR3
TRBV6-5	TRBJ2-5	CASSSPTASGAETQYF
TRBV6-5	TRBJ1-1	CASSYSAGVVTEAFF
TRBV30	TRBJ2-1	CAWSFLSTGVSYNEQFF
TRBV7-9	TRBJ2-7	CASSLGSGGYEQYF
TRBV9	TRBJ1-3	CASSVMTGSSGNTIYF
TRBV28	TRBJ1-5	CASSRRSNQPQHF
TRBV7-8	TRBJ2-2	CASSQGQGTGELFF
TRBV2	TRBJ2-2	CASSVGTSNTGELFF
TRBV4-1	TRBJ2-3	CASSRNTDTQYF
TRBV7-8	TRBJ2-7	CASSPTSSYEQYF
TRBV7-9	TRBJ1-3	CASRPAPGQGTGNTIYF
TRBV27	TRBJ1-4	CASSKGEATNEKLFF
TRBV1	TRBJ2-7	CTSSPPPCLAESSYEQYF
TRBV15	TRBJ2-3	CATSGFGTSGATDTQYF
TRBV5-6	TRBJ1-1	CASSPTGYAEAFF
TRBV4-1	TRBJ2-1	CASSRTSGTSSYNEQFF
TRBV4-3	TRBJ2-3	CASSQVGSGTDTQYF
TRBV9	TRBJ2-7	CASSVGLAGIYEQYF
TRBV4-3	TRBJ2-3	CASSQWSSPPDTQYF
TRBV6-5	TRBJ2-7	CASSYGEGEQYF
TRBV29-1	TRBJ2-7	CSVARENAYEQYF
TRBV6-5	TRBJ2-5	CASRDNQETQYF
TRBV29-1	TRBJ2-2	CSVERNTGELFF
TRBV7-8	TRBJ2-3	CASSLGGGSSTDTQYF
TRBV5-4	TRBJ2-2	CASSLVGGPGELFF
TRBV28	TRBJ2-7	CASSVLAEAYEQYF
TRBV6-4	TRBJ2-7	CASSTQGGPTYEQYF